The 14 T cell receptor beta chains reported below all come from one sample, sequenced in a study of shared clonotypes between healthy human individuals. Data came from immunoSEQ multiplex PCR; TCRdb stores just in-frame clones and leaves some out. The profile covers 2 million to 2.5 million clones, with approximately 93% appearing a single time and 0.39% taken by the ten largest. The specimen was naive CD4+ T cells from PBMCs. Subset of the sample: CD45RA+ positively selected. The receptors were sampled from a man aged 18 to 29 in good health. Some clones in this sample may be carry-over from other donors' samples.

The V call is TRBV28, the J call TRBJ1-5; D gene ambiguous. Trimming pared 5 bases from V and 0 bases from J, leaving 14 bases between. Germline-derived CDR1 and CDR2 are MDHEN and SYDVKM. The CDR3 covers 16 residues. For the CDR3, the DNA is TGTGCCAGCAGTATCCTCCGGCTGATTAGCAATCAGCCCCAGCATTTT. Translated, it gives CASSILRLISNQPQHF.

This clone was seen only once. V usage is TRBV18 and J usage is TRBJ2-5; possible D gene TRBD1, 6 bases. Germline CDR1 is KGHSH and CDR2 is LQKENI. This CDR3 is built from 15 residues. The V end was cut by 0 bases, the J end by 5 bases, with 13 bases between. The CDR3 region has the DNA TGTGCCAGCTCACCACCGGGGGTGAGGGGGGAGACCCAGTACTTC. Translated: CASSPPGVRGETQYF.

V usage is TRBV7-9 and J usage is TRBJ2-1; 12 positions agree with TRBD2. V dropped 1 base and J dropped 5; count of bases not matched to a gene: 3. The germline V gene encodes CDR1 SEHNR and CDR2 FQNEAQ (reference sequence). The CDR3 loop spans 16 amino acids. The CDR3 DNA reads as TGTGCCAGCAGCTTAGGACTAGCGGGAGTTAACAATGAGCAGTTCTTC. As protein: CASSLGLAGVNNEQFF.

This rearrangement joins TRBV28 to TRBJ2-7; tentative D call: TRBD2 (5 bases). Deletions cut 8 bases from V and 4 bases from J, with 15 bases between. Germline lookup yields CDR1 MDHEN and CDR2 SYDVKM. This CDR3 is built from 13 residues. The CDR3 loop is CASLSASMYEQYF. CDR3 in DNA: TGTGCCAGCTTGTCCGCTAGCATGTACGAGCAGTACTTC.

The chain combines TRBV5-6 with TRBJ1-5; D is ambiguous. The germline gives CDR1 SGHDT, CDR2 YYEEEE. Between the trimmed V and J ends, which lost 0 bases and 5 bases, there was a span of 6 bases. This CDR3 spans 13 amino acids. Here the CDR3 reads CASSLGGYQPQHF. Written as DNA, the CDR3 is TGTGCCAGCAGCTTGGGCGGGTATCAGCCCCAGCATTTT.

The V call is TRBV28, the J call TRBJ1-3, with 11 bases identical to TRBD1. Trimming at V came to 6 bases and at J to 8 bases, leaving 0 bases not matched to a gene. This CDR3 spans 12 amino acids. Germline V gene lookup returns CDR1 MDHEN and CDR2 SYDVKM. The CDR3 is CASRGQGDTIYF. CDR3 nucleotides: TGTGCCAGCAGGGGACAGGGGGACACCATATATTTT.

V and J are TRBV5-1 and TRBJ1-4; weak D call: TRBD1 (5 bases). V gave up 6 bases and J gave up 5 bases, with 11 bases separating them. Per the germline V gene, CDR1 is SGHRS and CDR2 is YFSETQ. The CDR3 is made up of 13 amino acids. This CDR3 reads CASKKGTNEKLFF. The CDR3, as DNA: TGCGCCAGCAAGAAGGGGACGAATGAAAAACTGTTTTTT.

V usage is TRBV9 and J usage is TRBJ2-3; 9 nucleotides match TRBD2. The CDR3 spans 16 residues. Trimming took 0 bases from V and 4 from J; bases not matched to a gene: 6. Germline V gene data show CDR1 as SGDLS and CDR2 as YYNGEE. CDR3 residues: CASSVAVLAGADTQYF. The DNA of the CDR3 is TGTGCCAGCAGCGTAGCGGTATTAGCGGGAGCAGATACGCAGTATTTT. Full variable domain (outside the CDR3, taken from reference TRBV9 and TRBJ2-3): DSGVTQTPKHLITATGQRVTLRCSPRSGDLSVYWYQQSLDQGLQFLIQYYNGEERAKGNILERFSAQQFPDLHSELNLSSLELGDSALYFCASSVAVLAGADTQYFGPGTRLTVL.

The chain uses TRBV7-2 and TRBJ2-1; D gene unclear. Per the germline V gene, CDR1 is SGHTA and CDR2 is FQGNSA. The V end lost 6 bases, the J end lost 9 bases, and 15 bases lay between the germline ends. This CDR3 is built from 13 residues. Here the CDR3 reads CASRVTSSPEQFF. The CDR3 DNA sequence: TGTGCCAGCAGGGTGACCTCTTCACCTGAGCAGTTCTTC. Full variable domain (missing parts from reference TRBV7-2 and TRBJ2-1): GAGVSQSPSNKVTEKGKDVELRCDPISGHTALYWYRQSLGQGLEFLIYFQGNSAPDKSGLPSDRFSAERTGGSVSTLTIQRTQQEDSAVYLCASRVTSSPEQFFGPGTRLTVL.

This sequence joins TRBV27 and TRBJ2-3, with D hard to call. This CDR3 contains 18 residues. The germline V gene encodes CDR1 MNHEY and CDR2 SMNVEV (reference sequence). Trimming took 5 bases from V and 0 from J, leaving 21 bases between them. CDR3 loop: CASSPQGRALSSTDTQYF. DNA for the CDR3: TGTGCCAGCAGTCCCCAAGGTCGTGCCCTATCTAGCACAGATACGCAGTATTTT.

The chain combines TRBV9 with TRBJ2-5, with D perhaps TRBD1 (7 bases). The CDR3 totals 15 residues. Germline V gives CDR1 SGDLS, CDR2 YYNGEE. V was trimmed by 9 bases and J by 2 bases, leaving 20 bases between them. CDR3: CATPRGAFSQETQYF. CDR3 coding DNA: TGTGCCACCCCCAGGGGGGCGTTCTCTCAAGAGACCCAGTACTTC.

The rearrangement joins TRBV6-5 to TRBJ2-7; the D is unclear. CDR1 and CDR2 (germline): MNHEY, SVGAGI. The CDR3 consists of 12 residues. V lost 6 bases and J lost 2, with 8 bases in between. For the CDR3, the DNA is TGTGCCAGCAGCCGTGGACCCTACGAGCAGTACTTC. Its translation is CASSRGPYEQYF.

This chain uses TRBV4-3 with TRBJ2-2; no firm D call. From germline, CDR1 is LGHNA and CDR2 YSLEER. The germline V and J ends were trimmed by 2 bases and 6 bases, with 10 bases remaining between them. The CDR3 extends over 14 amino acids. The CDR3 DNA follows: TGCGCCAGCAGCCAATTGGGGTTTCCCGGGGAGCTGTTTTTT. Translating it yields CASSQLGFPGELFF.

The chain employs TRBV25-1 and TRBJ2-7, with unresolved D. Trimming pared 1 base from V and 6 bases from J, leaving 10 bases between. This CDR3 is 13 amino acids long. In germline, CDR1 is MGHDK, CDR2 SYGVNS. The CDR3 protein is CASSEFGFGEQYF. The CDR3 coding sequence is TGTGCCAGCAGTGAATTCGGGTTTGGCGAGCAGTACTTC.